Listed below are T cell receptor beta chains from one sample, sequenced in a study. TCRdb independently ran MiXCR on the 5' RACE reads; one entry per CDR3 protein. The top ten hold roughly 2% of the sample, which has about 47,000 distinct CDR3 sequences, 28% seen once. The sample was naive CD4+ T cells sorted from blood. These receptors all come from a female donor with breast cancer. Each CDR3 is given with its conserved first and last residue. The order of the fields is D gene, V gene, CDR3 length, J gene, clone size, CDR3 DNA, CDR3 protein. A D gene is named only where the DNA matches it firmly. Some rows have no size entry. The others give once, few or many, or a class for an expanded clone.

NA,TRBV6-2/TRBV6-3,16,TRBJ1-1,many,TGTGCCAGCAGTTACTTGAAGGGGCGGCCGAACACTGAAGCTTTCTTT,CASSYLKGRPNTEAFF
NA,TRBV15,16,TRBJ2-6,NA,TGTGCCACCAGCAGGCAAAGGTTCGCTGGGGCCAACGTCCTGACTTTC,CATSRQRFAGANVLTF
NA,TRBV7-3,13,TRBJ2-5,many,TGTGCCAGCAGCTACAGGTCTCAAGAGACCCAGTACTTC,CASSYRSQETQYF
NA,TRBV4-1,17,TRBJ2-7,NA,TGCGCCAGCAGCCAAGATCGCTGGGGGGTGGCTACCTACGAGCAGTACTTC,CASSQDRWGVATYEQYF
TRBD1,TRBV6-5,15,TRBJ1-2,NA,TGTGCCAGCAGTTACGAGACAGGGAGAACGTATGGCTACACCTTC,CASSYETGRTYGYTF
TRBD2,TRBV7-9,20,TRBJ2-3,NA,TGTGCAAGCAGCTCTGAGGGAACTAGCGGGGGGGCCCCTGGCACAGATACGCAGTATTTT,CASSSEGTSGGAPGTDTQYF
TRBD1,TRBV12-3/TRBV12-4,21,TRBJ2-1,NA,TGTGCCAGCAGTTTAGGTTCGGACAGGGGGTCGGTCCGGACCTACTACAATGAGCAGTTCTTC,CASSLGSDRGSVRTYYNEQFF
NA,TRBV4-2,13,TRBJ2-1,once,TGTGTCAGCAGCCAGGGAGGTTTCAATGAGCAGTTCTTC,CVSSQGGFNEQFF
NA,TRBV4-3,15,TRBJ2-4,NA,TGCGCCAGCAGCCAAGTCGACAGTTTCGAAAACATTCGGTACTTC,CASSQVDSFENIRYF
NA,TRBV2,13,TRBJ2-5,many,TGTGCCAGCAGTGATGCGGGGGCAGAGACCCAGTACTTC,CASSDAGAETQYF
NA,TRBV7-3,13,TRBJ1-2,few,TGTGCCAGCAGCCCCGGTAATGGCTATGGCTACACCTTC,CASSPGNGYGYTF
NA,TRBV7-2,13,TRBJ2-7,few,TGTGCCAGCAGCTCGGGCGTTGGGTACGAGCAGTACTTC,CASSSGVGYEQYF
TRBD1,TRBV28,14,TRBJ1-1,few,TGTGCCAGCACCCGGACAGGGGGCAACACTGAAGCTTTCTTT,CASTRTGGNTEAFF
TRBD1,TRBV6-2/TRBV6-3,14,TRBJ1-1,NA,TGTACCAGCAGTTACAGGGGCGAGAACACTGAAGCTTTCTTT,CTSSYRGENTEAFF
NA,TRBV5-1,15,TRBJ2-1,NA,TGCGCCAGCAGCTCCGACACGAGCTCCTACAATGAGCAGTTCTTC,CASSSDTSSYNEQFF
NA,TRBV20-1,11,TRBJ1-1,few,TGCAGTGCCTCCACGGGACCTGAAGCTTTCTTT,CSASTGPEAFF
NA,TRBV10-3,14,TRBJ1-5,once,TGTGCCATCGGTGAAGCGAATAGCAATCAGCCCCAGCATTTT,CAIGEANSNQPQHF
NA,TRBV6-2/TRBV6-3,13,TRBJ1-5,NA,TGTGCCAGCGACCTAGACGGTATCCAGCCCCAGCATTTT,CASDLDGIQPQHF
TRBD1,TRBV29-1,13,TRBJ2-7,NA,TGCAGCGGGTCACAGGGGGCTTCAGACGAGCAGTACTTC,CSGSQGASDEQYF
NA,TRBV30,13,TRBJ1-2,NA,TGTGCCTGGGCAGGGGCGTCTAACTATGGCTACACCTTC,CAWAGASNYGYTF
NA,TRBV12-3/TRBV12-4,15,TRBJ2-1,NA,TGTGCCAGCAGTTTGAGGGGGGCCGAATACAATGAGCAGTTCTTC,CASSLRGAEYNEQFF
NA,TRBV18,16,TRBJ2-1,few,TGTGCCAGCTCACCGGTCATCGCGGCAACCGGGGATGAGCAGTTCTTC,CASSPVIAATGDEQFF
NA,TRBV4-1,14,TRBJ1-1,many,TGCGCCAGCAGCCAAGATAGAAGGAACACTGAAGCTTTCTTT,CASSQDRRNTEAFF
NA,TRBV14,13,TRBJ2-3,few,TGTGCCAGCAGCCCCCTCAGCACAGATACGCAGTATTTT,CASSPLSTDTQYF
TRBD1,TRBV11-1,15,TRBJ2-7,NA,TGTGCCAGCAGCTTACTCACAGGGGTTAACTACGAGCAGTACTTC,CASSLLTGVNYEQYF
NA,TRBV7-9,15,TRBJ1-2,few,TGTGCCAGCAGCTTAGAACCCTTGAGGGGCGATGGCTACACCTTC,CASSLEPLRGDGYTF
NA,TRBV7-3,15,TRBJ2-6,many,TGTGCCAGCAGTCAAGGACAGCCAGGGGCCAACGTCCTGACTTTC,CASSQGQPGANVLTF
NA,TRBV27,11,TRBJ2-3,few,TGTGCCAGCACCCGTCAAGATACGCAGTATTTT,CASTRQDTQYF
TRBD1,TRBV5-1,15,TRBJ2-5,NA,TGCGCCAGCAGTGGGCAGGGGGCGATATCTGAGACCCAGTACTTC,CASSGQGAISETQYF
NA,TRBV5-1,12,TRBJ2-7,few,TGCGCCAGCAGCTTGGCAGGGGACGAGCAGTACTTC,CASSLAGDEQYF
NA,TRBV6-5,14,TRBJ2-1,few,TGTGCTCGCGGTGGCAGGGGTGCCTACAATGAGCAGTTCTTC,CARGGRGAYNEQFF
TRBD1,TRBV7-2,14,TRBJ2-5,NA,TGTGCCAGCAGCCGGACAGGGGGCCAAGAGACCCAGTACTTC,CASSRTGGQETQYF
NA,TRBV4-1,18,TRBJ1-2,few,TGCGCCAGCAGCCAAGAGACAGCGCAAAAAGCTACCAACTATGGCTACACCTTC,CASSQETAQKATNYGYTF
TRBD2,TRBV7-8,15,TRBJ2-1,NA,TGTGCCAGCAGCGCCAGCGGGAGCCTTGGGGGTGAGCAGTTCTTC,CASSASGSLGGEQFF
NA,TRBV6-2/TRBV6-3,14,TRBJ1-5,NA,TGTGCCAGCAGCCCACAGGGCCGCGGGCAGCCCCAGCATTTT,CASSPQGRGQPQHF
NA,TRBV4-2,16,TRBJ2-7,few,TGTGCCAGCAGCCAAGATAAGGACCAGAGCTCCTACGAGCAGTACTTC,CASSQDKDQSSYEQYF
NA,TRBV6-2/TRBV6-3,12,TRBJ1-5,few,TGTGCCAGCAGTTACCTGGCATCGCCCCAGCATTTT,CASSYLASPQHF
NA,TRBV4-2,20,TRBJ2-6,NA,TGTGCCAGCAGCCAAGATTCCCGCCTCAGGTCAGACTCTGGGGCCAACGTCCTGACTTTC,CASSQDSRLRSDSGANVLTF
NA,TRBV7-2,15,TRBJ2-2,NA,TGTGCCAGCAGCCCTCCGGGACAGAACACCGGGGAGCTGTTTTTT,CASSPPGQNTGELFF
TRBD1,TRBV7-2,16,TRBJ1-6,many,TGTGCCAGCAGCTTAGCAGGGACAGCATATAATTCACCCCTCCACTTT,CASSLAGTAYNSPLHF
NA,TRBV12-3/TRBV12-4,14,TRBJ2-2,NA,TGTGCCAGCAGCCGCGACCTAATGGGCGGGGAGCTGTTTTTT,CASSRDLMGGELFF
NA,TRBV20-1,12,TRBJ1-2,NA,TGCAGTGCTAGAACAGTGGTGGATGGCTACACCTTC,CSARTVVDGYTF
NA,TRBV12-3/TRBV12-4,12,TRBJ2-5,NA,TGTGCCAGCAGTTTACAGTCGGAGACCCAGTACTTC,CASSLQSETQYF
TRBD1,TRBV29-1,14,TRBJ1-1,many,TGCAGCGTTGGGACAGGGAAGCGGGACACTGAAGCTTTCTTT,CSVGTGKRDTEAFF
NA,TRBV20-1,15,TRBJ2-6,few,TGCAGTGCTAGGCCTGGGGGGTCCGGGGCCAACGTCCTGACTTTC,CSARPGGSGANVLTF
NA,TRBV6-2/TRBV6-3,11,TRBJ2-7,NA,TGTGCCAGCAGTTACTTGGACGAGCAGTACTTC,CASSYLDEQYF
NA,TRBV7-9,13,TRBJ2-7,few,TGTGCCAGCAGCTCCGGGAGAACCTACGAGCAGTACTTC,CASSSGRTYEQYF
NA,TRBV4-2,17,TRBJ2-1,many,TGTGCCAGCAGCCCAGGGGTCGGTGGTAGCGAAACCAATGAGCAGTTCTTC,CASSPGVGGSETNEQFF
NA,TRBV5-1,13,TRBJ2-5,few,TGCGCCAGCAGCTTGGAACCGGGTGAGACCCAGTACTTC,CASSLEPGETQYF
NA,TRBV30,15,TRBJ2-3,few,TGTGCCTGGGTGGTCGCCGGGGGGCGTAAAGATACGCAGTATTTT,CAWVVAGGRKDTQYF
NA,TRBV6-1,13,TRBJ1-2,NA,TGTGCCAGCAGTCAATCCCAGGGGTATGGCTACACCTTC,CASSQSQGYGYTF